This T cell receptor beta chain was obtained from a study of blood T cells in healthy people across ages. General study findings and limits: Per million T cells, TCR beta diversity dropped roughly linearly as age increased. Greater diversity and more naive CD4+ cells were seen in long-lived donors than in aged donors.

A second about 6 to 12 cycle PCR used barcoded and J-beta primers. TCRdb re-analysed the 5' RACE reads in MiXCR, keeping a single row per CDR3 protein. The sample yields 1.8 million or so distinct CDR3 sequences, roughly two fifths seen once. Each sample provided at least 5 micrograms of extracted total RNA. As to this clonotype: Its target is not known.

The material sequenced was blood. The TCR comes from a human donor in good health.

The CDR3 nucleotides read TGTGCCAGCAGTTACCCGAGGTTTAAGGTCCAGTCCAACGAGCAGTACTTC. This codes for CASSYPRFKVQSNEQYF. The rearrangement joins TRBV6-2 or TRBV6-3 to TRBJ2-7; D unclear. Germline-derived CDR1 and CDR2 are MNHEY and SVGEGT. CDR3 length: 17 residues. V was cut by 2 bases and J by 5 bases, with 22 bases left in between.